This T cell receptor beta chain is from a study of blood T cell repertoires in COVID-19. Overall study context: Whether acute or convalescent, the COVID-19 samples came from the United States, Italy and Spain.

Either two negative PCRs, clearance, or symptom resolution qualified Cohort 3 donors as recovered. The CDR3 is 15 residues long. V lost 0 bases, J lost 0 bases, and 8 bases lay in between. Germline values: CDR1 ENHRY, CDR2 SYGVKD. Assay: immunoSEQ multiplex PCR; the TCRdb copy retains only in-frame clones and omits some. The table has about 380,000 clones, 88% seen once. The TCR comes from a woman in her late teens or twenties who had recovered from COVID-19. The chain has TRBV10-3 and TRBJ1-1; D is ambiguous. The sequenced material came from PBMCs or T cells enriched from blood (not recorded which). CDR3: CAISESSGVNTEAFF. In nucleotides, the CDR3 is TGTGCCATCAGTGAGTCCAGTGGAGTGAACACTGAAGCTTTCTTT.